This T cell receptor beta chain comes out of a study of T cell changes during pregnancy in multiple sclerosis. The method was immunoSEQ multiplex PCR; TCRdb's version includes in-frame clones alone and lacks a portion of them. The data contain around 80,000 clones, around 92% of them singletons. With 6 bases clipped from V and 7 bases from J, the junction kept 4 bases outside the gene matches. CDR1 is MNHNY, CDR2 SVGAGI, per germline (reference sequence). CDR3 length equals 14 residues. The rearrangement joins TRBV6-6 to TRBJ1-6; 9 positions match TRBD1. This specimen was peripheral blood, taken before pregnancy. The sequence derives from a female donor with multiple sclerosis, enrolled in a pregnancy study. CDR3 sequence (DNA): TGTGCCAGCAGCCGGGACAGGGTGAATTCACCCCTCCACTTT. The encoded protein is CASSRDRVNSPLHF.